One and the same sample provided the 20 T cell receptor beta chains below, sequenced in a study of T-cell reconstitution after alpha-beta-depleted transplantation in children. As it was prepared, the TCRbeta library received unique molecular identifiers. TCRdb called the PCR reads again in MiXCR, with one record for every CDR3 protein. The repertoire consists of roughly 420,000 distinct CDR3 sequences, with about a sixth occurring once and the leading ten covering around 28%. The sample here was PBMCs, mostly from graft donor cells, taken 360 days after TCRalphabeta/CD19-depleted stem cell transplant. These receptors all stem from a boy younger than two who had a stem cell transplant for Wiskott-Aldrich syndrome, so the T cells may come from the graft donor.

This clonotype was counted ten times or more. The junction and the germline gene differ at one end; a read error may be behind it. The chain combines TRBV12-3 or TRBV12-4 with TRBJ2-7; D is perhaps TRBD1 (5 bases). The CDR3 loop spans 12 amino acids. The DNA for the CDR3 is TGTGCCAGCAGTATCCGAACTGAACAGGCTAGCTTC. Translating it yields CASSIRTEQASF.

J is TRBJ2-1 and V is TRBV20-1; 11 nucleotides line up with TRBD2. The V and J ends lost 6 bases and 0 bases, in that order; junction bases with no gene match: 4. CDR3 length: 15 residues. CDR1 is DFQATT, CDR2 SNEGSKA, per germline (reference sequence). In DNA, the CDR3 is TGCAGTGCCCTTGGACTAGCGGGCTCCTACAATGAGCAGTTCTTC. This encodes CSALGLAGSYNEQFF.

This clonotype appeared a few times. This chain joins TRBV18 and TRBJ1-2; TRBD1 is a possible D gene (5 bases). Germline-derived CDR1 and CDR2 are KGHSH and LQKENI. V dropped 0 bases and J dropped 2 bases, with 10 bases sitting between them. The CDR3 consists of 15 residues. The CDR3: CASSPPIQGNYGYTF. In DNA form, the CDR3 reads TGTGCCAGCTCACCACCGATCCAGGGCAACTATGGCTACACCTTC.

This clonotype has ten or more counts. V gene TRBV29-1 combines with J gene TRBJ2-3; D is uncertain. CDR1 is SQVTM and CDR2 is ANQGSEA in the germline V gene. The length of the CDR3 is 12 residues. Trimming removed 1 base at V and 0 bases at J, with 2 bases between. The CDR3, as DNA: TGCAGCGTTGAAGGGAGCACAGATACGCAGTATTTT. It yields the protein CSVEGSTDTQYF.

The rearrangement links TRBV7-8 to TRBJ2-1; possible D gene TRBD2, 5 bases. The germline CDR1 and CDR2 sequences are SGHVS and FQNEAQ. Deletions cut 5 bases from V and 9 bases from J, with 14 bases between. CDR3 length: 13 residues. The CDR3 is CASSPHLGSEQFF. The CDR3 DNA reads as TGTGCCAGCAGCCCTCACCTAGGGAGTGAGCAGTTCTTC.

This clonotype was observed a few times. The rearrangement links TRBV20-1 to TRBJ2-3; a possible D gene is TRBD1 (6 bases). The CDR3 loop spans 14 amino acids. The V end was cut by 6 bases, the J end by 2 bases, with 15 bases between. Germline values: CDR1 DFQATT, CDR2 SNEGSKA (reference sequence). CDR3 protein: CSAPQGLFTDTQYF. The CDR3 bases are TGCAGTGCCCCACAGGGCCTTTTCACAGATACGCAGTATTTT.

V and J are TRBV4-1 and TRBJ2-3; D unresolved. This CDR3 spans 13 amino acids. Germline CDR1 and CDR2: MGHRA and YSYEKL. V lost 1 base and J lost 6, with 8 bases in between. This CDR3 reads CASSQGNTDTQYF. The CDR3 DNA reads as TGCGCCAGCAGCCAAGGGAATACCGATACGCAGTATTTT.

This chain links TRBV29-1 with TRBJ2-3; D perhaps matches TRBD2 (5 bases). The CDR3 sequence is 11 residues long. Per the germline V gene, CDR1 is SQVTM and CDR2 is ANQGSEA. With 4 bases removed from V and 7 bases from J, the gap between germline ends came to 9 bases. The CDR3: CSVVRGNTQYF. The CDR3 region has the DNA TGCAGCGTTGTACGGGGAAATACGCAGTATTTT.

This clonotype was found a few times. This chain connects TRBV12-3 or TRBV12-4 to TRBJ1-2; 8 nucleotides line up with TRBD1. The V segment lost 5 bases and the J segment 8 bases; nucleotides outside the gene matches: 10. The CDR3 is 14 residues long. CDR3 in amino acids: CASSPRQGRGGYTF. CDR3 in DNA: TGTGCCAGCAGTCCGCGACAGGGGAGAGGCGGCTACACCTTC.

In this sample, this clonotype is medium-sized (0.01 to 0.1%). This chain links TRBV9 with TRBJ2-2; D is unresolved. Trimming removed 3 bases at V and 7 bases at J, with 10 bases between. Germline loops: CDR1 SGDLS, CDR2 YYNGEE. The CDR3 sequence is 13 residues long. The CDR3 protein is CASSGPPGGELFF. In DNA form, the CDR3 reads TGTGCCAGCAGCGGGCCCCCAGGCGGGGAGCTGTTTTTT.

This clonotype has more than one count but fewer than ten. The gene calls are TRBV29-1 and TRBJ1-1; D perhaps matches TRBD1 (5 bases). This CDR3 is 14 amino acids long. The germline V gene has CDR1 SQVTM and CDR2 ANQGSEA. V shed 2 bases and J shed 6 bases, with 16 bases lying between them. CDR3: CSVENKGRAPEAFF. DNA for the CDR3: TGCAGCGTTGAAAATAAGGGCAGGGCCCCTGAAGCTTTCTTT.

This clonotype was picked up a small number of times. V and J are TRBV11-1 and TRBJ2-2, with 7 bases lining up with TRBD2. The CDR3 is 18 residues long. Unmatched junction bases numbered 15, after V lost 8 bases and J lost 0 bases. Germline CDR1 SGHAT, CDR2 FQDESV (reference sequence). The CDR3 here is CASPAASGTSPNTGELFF. The CDR3 coding sequence is TGTGCCAGCCCGGCCGCTAGCGGAACCAGCCCGAACACCGGGGAGCTGTTTTTT.

This clonotype showed up just a few times. This rearrangement joins TRBV2 to TRBJ1-4; TRBD1 is a possible D gene (5 bases). Germline CDR1 and CDR2: SNHLY and FYNNEI. Trimming removed 4 bases from V and 8 bases from J, with 17 bases in between. The length of the CDR3 is 15 residues. The CDR3, as DNA: TGTGCCAGCAGTGTGAGGGGACCAGAGTGGGAAAAACTGTTTTTT. This sequence encodes CASSVRGPEWEKLFF.

V usage is TRBV2 and J usage is TRBJ1-1; the D is unclear. V was clipped by 7 bases and J by 7 bases, with 16 bases between them. The CDR3 runs 13 residues. Germline CDR1 reads SNHLY; CDR2 reads FYNNEI. This CDR3 is CASNPSWSVEAFF. The CDR3, as DNA: TGTGCCAGCAACCCTAGTTGGTCGGTTGAAGCTTTCTTT.

This sequence joins TRBV3-1 and TRBJ2-3; D may match TRBD1 or TRBD2 (5 bases each). CDR1 is LGHDT and CDR2 is YNNKEL in the germline V gene (reference sequence). Trimming stripped 4 bases from V and 2 bases from J, with 7 bases between. The CDR3 spans 13 residues. The CDR3 DNA reads TGTGCCAGCAGCCGGGGGAACACAGATACGCAGTATTTT. This translates into CASSRGNTDTQYF.

This clonotype was recorded at least ten times. This chain joins TRBV6-5 and TRBJ1-1; D remains unclear. Trimming took 5 bases from V and 0 from J, leaving 16 bases between them. The germline gives CDR1 MNHEY, CDR2 SVGAGI. The CDR3 sequence is 16 residues long. The CDR3 loop reads CASSPTRGRMNTEAFF. CDR3 sequence (DNA): TGTGCCAGCAGTCCAACCCGCGGGAGGATGAACACTGAAGCTTTCTTT.

The chain couples TRBV5-6 to TRBJ2-2; 7 bases fit TRBD2. Trimming removed 1 base from V and 6 bases from J; junction bases left unmatched: 6. Germline lookup yields CDR1 SGHDT and CDR2 YYEEEE. The CDR3 spans 15 residues. The CDR3 DNA reads TGTGCCAGCAGCTTGCGGGACTACCGACCCGGGGAGCTGTTTTTT. Amino acid sequence: CASSLRDYRPGELFF.

This clonotype was detected only a few times. The genes are TRBV11-2 and TRBJ2-3; D tentatively fits TRBD1 or TRBD2 (5 bases each). V was pared by 2 bases and J by 2 bases, with 11 bases between. The V gene's germline CDR1 is SGHAT and CDR2 FQNNGV. CDR3 length: 15 residues. Here the CDR3 reads CASSLKGTATDTQYF. The CDR3 bases are TGTGCCAGCAGCTTAAAAGGGACGGCCACAGATACGCAGTATTTT.

This chain connects TRBV12-3 or TRBV12-4 to TRBJ2-1, with 14 bases fitting TRBD2. This CDR3 comprises 15 residues. The V gene end was trimmed by 3 bases and the J gene end by 10 bases; junction bases not matched to a gene: 5. The CDR3 region is CASSLGLAGVKEQFF. CDR3 nucleotides: TGTGCCAGCAGTTTGGGACTAGCGGGGGTAAAGGAGCAGTTCTTC.

The chain combines TRBV2 with TRBJ1-5; 9 nucleotides agree with TRBD1. CDR1 is SNHLY, CDR2 FYNNEI, per germline. The CDR3 extends over 15 amino acids. V shed 5 bases, J shed 4 bases, and the junction held 6 bases outside the gene matches. The CDR3 nucleotides read TGTGCCAGCAGTCGGGACAGGGTGGCAAATCAGCCCCAGCATTTT. This codes for CASSRDRVANQPQHF.